Listed below are T cell receptor beta chains from one sample, sequenced in a study of CD8 T cells in ankylosing spondylitis. MiXCR was run by TCRdb on the 5' RACE reads, yielding one entry per CDR3 protein. The table records some 250,000 distinct CDR3 sequences, less than 10% of them present only once. The sequenced sample was blood, either unsorted or a sorted T cell fraction (not recorded which). The source of these receptors is a male donor with ankylosing spondylitis or in good health (not recorded which). Each CDR3 is given with its conserved first and last residue. Each record gives: clone size, J gene, CDR3 length, V gene, D gene, CDR3 protein, CDR3 DNA. The D gene is left open where the match is weak. Part of the rows lack a size; the others show once, few, many or a class for expanded clones.

>many|TRBJ2-1|14|TRBV3-1|TRBD1
CASSQGQGREEQFF
TGTGCCAGCAGCCAAGGACAGGGCAGGGAGGAGCAGTTCTTC
>-|TRBJ2-1|13|TRBV20-1|TRBD2
CSAGLAGGPEQFF
TGCAGTGCTGGTCTAGCGGGAGGGCCTGAGCAGTTCTTC
>many|TRBJ2-1|15|TRBV12-3/TRBV12-4|TRBD2
CASRTSGREVDEQFF
TGTGCCAGCAGAACTAGCGGGAGGGAGGTTGATGAGCAGTTCTTC
>few|TRBJ2-1|16|TRBV7-2|TRBD2
CASSSIAVLGGGEQFF
TGTGCCAGCAGCTCAATAGCGGTCCTTGGGGGGGGTGAGCAGTTCTTC
>-|TRBJ2-7|17|TRBV5-1|TRBD1
CASSLAPIGQGGGEQYF
TGCGCCAGCAGCTTGGCTCCCATTGGACAGGGAGGAGGCGAGCAGTACTTC
>few|TRBJ2-3|16|TRBV6-1|TRBD1
CASSVAGTGKTDTQYF
TGTGCCAGCAGTGTCGCTGGGACAGGGAAAACAGATACGCAGTATTTT
>many|TRBJ1-4|14|TRBV7-2|-
CASSEQGLNEKLFF
TGTGCCAGCAGCGAACAGGGCCTTAATGAAAAACTGTTTTTT
>many|TRBJ2-3|14|TRBV20-1|-
CSAPGPSSSGAQYF
TGCAGTGCACCGGGACCTAGTTCTTCAGGGGCGCAGTATTTT
>-|TRBJ2-5|16|TRBV7-2|-
CASSLRGSALYETQYF
TGTGCCAGCAGCCTTAGGGGATCCGCCCTTTATGAGACCCAGTACTTC
>few|TRBJ1-2|15|TRBV7-2|-
CASSSQGSGGYGYTF
TGTGCCAGCAGCTCCCAGGGGAGCGGGGGCTATGGCTACACCTTC
>-|TRBJ2-5|14|TRBV29-1|-
CSVHAAGSQETQYF
TGCAGCGTCCACGCGGCGGGGTCACAAGAGACCCAGTACTTC
>many|TRBJ2-5|13|TRBV20-1|-
CSARGQGEETQYF
TGCAGTGCTAGGGGTCAGGGCGAGGAGACCCAGTACTTC
>-|TRBJ2-1|15|TRBV30|-
CAWSRLFVSYNEQFF
TGTGCCTGGTCCCGGTTGTTTGTCTCCTACAATGAGCAGTTCTTC
>many|TRBJ2-2|13|TRBV7-8|-
CASSSHNTGELFF
TGTGCCAGCAGTTCCCACAACACCGGGGAGCTGTTTTTT
>few|TRBJ2-7|15|TRBV5-1|TRBD1
CASSQRQGASYEQYF
TGCGCCAGCAGCCAGCGACAGGGGGCCTCCTACGAGCAGTACTTC
>few|TRBJ2-1|15|TRBV7-9|TRBD1
CASRNRDSYTNEQFF
TGTGCCAGCAGAAACCGGGACAGTTACACCAATGAGCAGTTCTTC
>many|TRBJ2-7|12|TRBV20-1|-
CSAQRTNYEQYF
TGCAGTGCCCAAAGGACTAACTACGAGCAGTACTTC
>-|TRBJ2-7|10|TRBV30|-
CAWGSSEQYF
TGTGCCTGGGGCAGCTCCGAGCAGTACTTC
>-|TRBJ1-2|13|TRBV20-1|-
CSVGKGRNYGYTF
TGCAGTGTCGGGAAGGGGAGGAACTATGGCTACACCTTC
>many|TRBJ1-4|11|TRBV6-6|-
CASSPSEKLFF
TGTGCCAGCAGTCCCTCTGAAAAACTGTTTTTT
>many|TRBJ2-3|11|TRBV11-2|-
CASSLEVAQYF
TGTGCCAGCAGCTTAGAAGTGGCGCAGTATTTT
>few|TRBJ2-7|12|TRBV6-5|TRBD1
CASAGTAYEQYF
TGTGCCAGCGCCGGGACAGCCTACGAGCAGTACTTC